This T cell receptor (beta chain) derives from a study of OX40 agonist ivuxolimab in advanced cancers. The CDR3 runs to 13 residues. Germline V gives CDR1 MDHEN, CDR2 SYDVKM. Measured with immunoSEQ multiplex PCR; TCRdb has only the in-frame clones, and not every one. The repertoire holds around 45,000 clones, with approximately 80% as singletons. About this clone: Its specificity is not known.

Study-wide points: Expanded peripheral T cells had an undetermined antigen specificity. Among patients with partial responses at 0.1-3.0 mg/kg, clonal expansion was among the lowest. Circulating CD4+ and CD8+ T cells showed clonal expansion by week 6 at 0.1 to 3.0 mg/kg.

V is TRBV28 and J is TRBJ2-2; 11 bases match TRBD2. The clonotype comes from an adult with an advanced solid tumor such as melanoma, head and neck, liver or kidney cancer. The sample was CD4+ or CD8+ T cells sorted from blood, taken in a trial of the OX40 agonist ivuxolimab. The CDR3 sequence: CASGGVNTGELFF. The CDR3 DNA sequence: TGTGCTAGCGGGGGGGTGAACACCGGGGAGCTGTTTTTT.